These 9 T cell receptor beta chains were all obtained from the same sample, sequenced in a study of a mutant IDH1 vaccine in newly diagnosed glioma. Produced via immunoSEQ multiplex PCR; TCRdb's table is partial and in-frame only. The data contain about 51,000 clones, around three quarters of them seen just once; the ten biggest clones take up roughly 1.9%. Described time point: baseline, week 1 (first vaccination visit). Sample treatment: pre-vaccination baseline after standard-of-care therapy. Material: PBMCs, obtained from a glioma patient treated with radiotherapy, temozolomide or both. The receptors originated from a woman aged 40-49 years with glioma.

The V and J genes are TRBV27 and TRBJ2-7; D possibly uses TRBD1 or TRBD2 (5 bases each). The V end lost 3 bases, the J end lost 4 bases, and 19 bases lay between the germline ends. The CDR3 covers 16 residues. CDR1 and CDR2 from the germline V gene are MNHEY and SMNVEV (reference sequence). The CDR3 spells CASSFSAGRELYEQYF. In DNA form, the CDR3 reads TGTGCCAGCAGTTTTTCGGCCGGCAGGGAGCTTTACGAGCAGTACTTC.

This sequence joins TRBV5-6 and TRBJ1-4; 7 positions agree with TRBD1. CDR3 length equals 15 residues. The germline gives CDR1 SGHDT, CDR2 YYEEEE. The ends lost 0 bases at V and 6 bases at J; junction bases unmatched: 5. CDR3 coding DNA: TGTGCCAGCAGCTTGGATAGGGGGCGGGATGAAAAACTGTTTTTT. It specifies CASSLDRGRDEKLFF.

The gene calls are TRBV5-1 and TRBJ2-3, with a tentative D call TRBD2 (5 bases). The CDR3 covers 15 residues. Germline values: CDR1 SGHRS, CDR2 YFSETQ. Trimming pared 7 bases from V and 3 bases from J, leaving 18 bases between. This chain's CDR3 is CASVSDWGFTDTQYF. The CDR3, as DNA: TGCGCCAGCGTGTCGGACTGGGGATTTACAGATACGCAGTATTTT.

This clone showed up just a few times. The gene calls are TRBV9 and TRBJ1-6, with D possibly TRBD1 on 5 matching bases. The length of the CDR3 is 18 residues. V was clipped by 3 bases and J by 0 bases, with 16 bases between them. Germline CDR1 is SGDLS and CDR2 is YYNGEE. The CDR3 loop reads CASSEGGTISSYNSPLHF. The CDR3 DNA follows: TGTGCCAGCAGCGAGGGAGGGACGATCAGCTCCTATAATTCACCCCTCCACTTT.

This rearrangement joins TRBV7-9 to TRBJ1-1; weak D call: TRBD1 (5 bases). Germline V gene data show CDR1 as SEHNR and CDR2 as FQNEAQ (reference sequence). The ends were cut back, 2 bases at V and 1 base at J, with 14 bases in the middle. This CDR3 has 16 residues. The CDR3: CASSLIQTGENTEAFF. In DNA, the CDR3 is TGTGCCAGCAGCTTAATACAAACGGGGGAGAACACTGAAGCTTTCTTT.

The chain joins TRBV15 to TRBJ2-1, with D tentatively TRBD2 (5 bases). This CDR3 region has 15 residues. Germline CDR1 is LNHNV and CDR2 is YYDKDF (reference sequence). The germline V and J ends were trimmed by 0 bases and 7 bases, with 13 bases remaining between them. The CDR3 coding sequence is TGTGCCACCAGCAGAGATCTAGAGGGATCGAATGAGCAGTTCTTC. As protein: CATSRDLEGSNEQFF. Combining the CDR3 with reference TRBV15 and TRBJ2-1 gives the whole variable domain DAMVIQNPRYQVTQFGKPVTLSCSQTLNHNVMYWYQQKSSQAPKLLFHYYDKDFNNEADTPDNFQSRRPNTSFCFLDIRSPGLGDTAMYLCATSRDLEGSNEQFFGPGTRLTVL.

This clone was detected once. The chain combines TRBV2 with TRBJ2-2; 13 bases are shared with TRBD2. Trimming at V came to 6 bases and at J to 0 bases, leaving 7 bases not matched to a gene. CDR1 and CDR2 (germline): SNHLY, FYNNEI. The CDR3 length is 18 residues. The CDR3 nucleotides read TGTGCCAGCAGAAGACTAGCGGGGGGCTCCGCGAACACCGGGGAGCTGTTTTTT. This codes for CASRRLAGGSANTGELFF.

This sequence joins TRBV30 and TRBJ1-1; tentative D call: TRBD1 (6 bases). Germline CDR1 reads GTSNPN; CDR2 reads SVGIG (reference sequence). This CDR3 has 15 amino acids. V was shortened by 3 bases and J by 5 bases, with 19 bases between the two germline ends. Here the CDR3 DNA reads TGTGCCTGGAGCGGCCAAGGGGGGATTGGGACTGAAGCTTTCTTT. It codes for CAWSGQGGIGTEAFF.

This chain connects TRBV5-1 to TRBJ2-7; 12 nucleotides agree with TRBD1. V dropped 4 bases and J dropped 6; count of bases not matched to a gene: 11. Germline V gene data show CDR1 as SGHRS and CDR2 as YFSETQ. This CDR3 comprises 16 residues. The CDR3 reads CASSATGTGGLGEQYF. Here the CDR3 DNA reads TGCGCCAGCAGCGCCACCGGGACAGGGGGCTTGGGCGAGCAGTACTTC.